This T cell receptor (beta chain) was observed in a study of identical twins (dated by TCRdb to the mid-2010s). Turning to the overall study: TCR alpha and beta repertoires from monozygotic twins, unrelated adults of various ages and cord blood were deep-sequenced to test whether fetal clonotypes persist. Replicate twin experiments were performed at different times using different library preparation protocols to rule out contamination.

The library was produced with 5' RACE. The sample was run on an Illumina HiSeq 2000. A universal primer binding site was introduced by template switching, and a unique molecular identifier was present in the final cDNA, enabling accurate counting of TCR cDNA molecules. First-strand cDNA for TCR alpha and beta chains was synthesized from specific primers in the conserved constant-segment region. To control for contamination, every cDNA library was double barcoded, receiving both a SMART-Mk sample barcode and Illumina barcodes. TruSeq adapter sequences along with Illumina sample barcodes were introduced in two successive PCR steps. Sequencing of the TCR alpha and beta cDNA libraries was done on the Illumina HiSeq platform using custom primers. The authors' pipeline ran thus. Unique molecular identifiers were extracted from raw reads with MiGEC, and CDR3 positions were determined with MiXCR. For each individual, recombination models were inferred using an EM algorithm with the repgenHMM and IGoR tools. The tcR package in R was used for shared clonotype analysis, with sharing normalized by the product of cloneset sizes. To study raw recombination free of thymic and clonal selection effects, out-of-frame nonproductive sequences were analyzed. Starting from the raw public reads, TCRdb applied fastp trimming at Q25, assembled clones with MiXCR and retained in-frame beta chains. Identical CDR3 proteins give one entry, which carries the most common genes and DNA. In this record, the V and J calls reflect TCRdb's handling and not the investigators' own analysis. In all, the sample holds about 890,000 distinct CDR3 sequences, and around an eighth of those were seen once. The ten largest make up 1.5% to 2% of the sample.

Every donor in the study was a healthy Caucasian. The twin cohort comprised three pairs of female monozygotic twins, all aged about 18 to 30 years. Peripheral blood mononuclear cells were the source from which RNA for the TCR libraries was isolated. As for this clonotype: Its antigen is still unknown. This may stem from a read error, because a much larger clone lies one nucleotide away.

The study at large found these results: Because the same donors could not be followed over many years, the conclusions depended on cross-sectional statistical analysis. In beta out-of-frame sequences, excess twin sharing was weaker, because having fewer shared sequences lowered the signal-to-noise ratio. Compared with coincidental sharing between unrelated individuals, out-of-frame TCR alpha sequences shared between twins showed an excess of sequences with low generation probability. Zero-insertion analyses could be partly confounded by invariant T cells such as MAIT and iNKT, though diverse VJ usage argued against such confounding for most clonotypes. In monozygotic twins, out-of-frame TCR alpha sharing was systematically underestimated by recombination models, although the models agreed with sharing between unrelated individuals. Abundant cord blood beta clonotypes carried fewer insertions; young adult naive repertoires showed a weaker similar trend, while memory repertoires showed none.

V sheds 2 bases and J sheds 8 bases, leaving 11 bases between their ends. Reading the germline V gene gives CDR1 SGHRS and CDR2 YFSETQ. Counted from cysteine to phenylalanine, this CDR3 has 13 amino acids. Only the CDR3 part of the read is kept: 39 bases, read in frame from the first base. The same sample was also studied in work on yellow fever vaccine responses in identical twins. The second study's paper adds: The T cell response to vaccination in identical twins was reported by the authors to appear partly convergent and partly personalized. In the study, vaccine-responding T cell clones were precisely tracked in identical twins.

This sequence was found in a woman between 18 and 30 years old in good health. Material for sequencing was PBMCs. The V and J segments used are TRBV5-1 and TRBJ2-1; matching of 5 bases hints at TRBD2 as the D gene. This receptor has the CDR3 CASSFGELDEQFF. The sequenced DNA: TGCGCCAGCAGCTTTGGGGAGCTGGATGAGCAGTTCTTC.